These 21 T cell receptor beta chains were sequenced from one sample in a study of control samples from healthy donors and cancer patients. The table came from immunoSEQ multiplex PCR; TCRdb's copy has only in-frame clones and leaves some out. This table holds 70,000 to 80,000 clones, around nine tenths found once. The sequenced sample was PBMCs. These receptors all stem from a woman aged 55-69 years with head and neck cancer.

The CDR3 DNA sequence: TGTGCCAGCACGATTGGGCAGGCCAACCCGGTATTTCTCGGCACATCTGGAAACACCATATATTTT. Its protein is CASTIGQANPVFLGTSGNTIYF. The chain couples TRBV2 to TRBJ1-3; D not resolved. The CDR3 has 22 residues. Deletions cut 7 bases from V and 1 base from J, with 35 bases between. In germline, CDR1 is SNHLY, CDR2 FYNNEI.

The chain is built from TRBV10-3 and TRBJ2-3; tentative D call: TRBD2 (6 bases). Germline lookup yields CDR1 ENHRY and CDR2 SYGVKD. The CDR3 runs to 13 residues. The V end was cut by 5 bases, the J end by 3 bases, with 9 bases between. CDR3 nucleotide sequence: TGTGCCATCAGTTCGGGAGTAACAGATACGCAGTATTTT. As protein: CAISSGVTDTQYF.

The chain is built from TRBV5-4 and TRBJ1-2; TRBD1 aligns across 7 bases. V lost 2 bases to trimming and J lost 0 bases; unmatched junction nucleotides: 10. Germline V CDR1 and CDR2: SGHNT, YYREEE (reference sequence). The CDR3 runs 17 residues. The CDR3 sequence is CASSFLYRGSSNYGYTF. In DNA, the CDR3 is TGTGCCAGCAGCTTCCTTTACAGGGGTTCCTCTAACTATGGCTACACCTTC.

In this sample, this clone turned up a few times. J is TRBJ1-5 and V is TRBV19; TRBD1 aligns across 7 bases. This CDR3 region has 17 residues. V was clipped by 1 base and J by 4 bases; unmatched bases: 10. Germline lookup yields CDR1 LNHDA and CDR2 SQIVND (reference sequence). The CDR3 sequence: CASSIGTQGGKNQPQHF. The DNA of the CDR3 is TGTGCCAGTAGTATAGGGACGCAGGGGGGGAAGAATCAGCCCCAGCATTTT.

This chain links TRBV27 with TRBJ2-2; D gene unclear. The V end was cut by 0 bases, the J end by 6 bases, with 2 bases between. The germline gives CDR1 MNHEY, CDR2 SMNVEV (reference sequence). The CDR3 is made up of 12 amino acids. Here the CDR3 reads CASSLSSGELFF. DNA of the CDR3: TGTGCCAGCAGTTTATCTTCCGGGGAGCTGTTTTTT.

The CDR3 loop is CASSEGMGTDTQYF. The CDR3 DNA follows: TGTGCCAGCAGTGAGGGGATGGGCACAGATACGCAGTATTTT. This sequence joins TRBV6-6 and TRBJ2-3; the D gene could be TRBD1 or TRBD2 (5 bases each). Germline V gene sequence: CDR1 MNHNY, CDR2 SVGAGI (reference sequence). The CDR3 spans 14 residues. The V end was cut by 5 bases, the J end by 1 base, with 10 bases between.

V is TRBV11-2 and J is TRBJ2-7, with D possibly TRBD2 on 6 matching bases. CDR1 is SGHAT and CDR2 is FQNNGV in the germline V gene. Between the trimmed V and J ends, which lost 0 bases and 3 bases, there was a span of 15 bases. This CDR3 has 16 residues. CDR3 bases: TGTGCCAGCAGCTTAGAAACCGTACGGGGGTTCTACGAGCAGTACTTC. It yields the protein CASSLETVRGFYEQYF.

The genes are TRBV28 and TRBJ2-7, with D perhaps TRBD2 (6 bases). Per the germline V gene, CDR1 is MDHEN and CDR2 is SYDVKM. This CDR3 has 18 amino acids. V was clipped by 3 bases and J by 2 bases, with 23 bases between them. The CDR3 loop reads CASSLRSGGGNWAYEQYF. Written as DNA, the CDR3 is TGTGCCAGCAGTTTGAGAAGTGGTGGGGGGAACTGGGCCTACGAGCAGTACTTC.

The gene calls are TRBV5-4 and TRBJ2-2; TRBD2 agrees at 11 bases. The germline V gene encodes CDR1 SGHNT and CDR2 YYREEE (reference sequence). Trimming took 1 base from V and 7 from J; bases not matched to a gene: 6. There are 16 residues in the CDR3. CDR3 region: CASSLKLAGVVGELFF. CDR3 nucleotides: TGTGCCAGCAGCTTGAAACTAGCGGGAGTGGTCGGGGAGCTGTTTTTT.

CDR3 in DNA: TGCAGTGCTATAGACTACCCTGAGCAGTTCTTC. Translated: CSAIDYPEQFF. The chain uses TRBV20-1 and TRBJ2-1; D is perhaps TRBD2 (5 bases). This CDR3 region has 11 residues. The V and J ends lost 4 bases and 9 bases respectively, with 10 bases between them. In germline, CDR1 is DFQATT, CDR2 SNEGSKA (reference sequence).

The chain recombines TRBV10-3 with TRBJ2-7; D not resolved. The length of the CDR3 is 14 residues. Germline CDR1 ENHRY, CDR2 SYGVKD. V was clipped by 3 bases and J by 2 bases, with 11 bases between them. Here the CDR3 DNA reads TGTGCCATCAGTGAAGGTGCGCCTCCCTACGAGCAGTACTTC. This translates into CAISEGAPPYEQYF.

This chain links TRBV5-1 with TRBJ2-3; TRBD2 matches 12 bases. V lost 4 bases and J lost 3; bases outside the gene matches: 6. CDR1 SGHRS and CDR2 YFSETQ come from the germline V gene. CDR3 length: 16 residues. The CDR3 DNA sequence: TGCGCCAGCAGCCCGGGACTAGCGGGCTTAACAGATACGCAGTATTTT. Translating it yields CASSPGLAGLTDTQYF.

The chain joins TRBV4-2 to TRBJ2-1; tentatively, D is TRBD1 or TRBD2 (5 bases each). In germline, CDR1 is LGHNA, CDR2 YNFKEQ. The CDR3 runs 15 residues. V was cut by 3 bases and J by 5 bases, with 14 bases left in between. This chain's CDR3 is CASSQNPGDHNEQFF. CDR3 bases: TGTGCCAGCAGCCAGAACCCCGGGGACCACAATGAGCAGTTCTTC.

The chain's CDR3 is CASRPDLYNEQFF. The CDR3 nucleotides read TGTGCAAGTCGCCCGGACCTCTACAATGAGCAGTTCTTC. The chain couples TRBV12-2 to TRBJ2-1. TRBV12-2 constitutes a pseudogene. The CDR3 length is 13 residues.

The chain has TRBV18 and TRBJ2-7; 10 positions agree with TRBD1. The trim removed 0 bases at V and 3 bases at J, leaving 2 bases unmatched. Germline V CDR1 and CDR2: KGHSH, LQKENI. This CDR3 is 15 amino acids long. CDR3 nucleotides: TGTGCCAGCTCACCACCGACAGGGGGCGGCTACGAGCAGTACTTC. Translating it yields CASSPPTGGGYEQYF.

This clone was detected only once. The chain combines TRBV5-1 with TRBJ2-2, with a weak D call TRBD1 (5 bases). The CDR3 has 15 amino acids. The germline gives CDR1 SGHRS, CDR2 YFSETQ. The germline V and J ends were trimmed by 1 base and 1 base, with 8 bases remaining between them. The CDR3 protein is CASSLSGWNTGELFF. In nucleotides, the CDR3 is TGCGCCAGCAGCTTGTCAGGGTGGAACACCGGGGAGCTGTTTTTT.

The chain joins TRBV7-9 to TRBJ2-1; no clear D gene. This CDR3 has 17 amino acids. Deletions cut 2 bases from V and 1 base from J, with 15 bases between. The germline gives CDR1 SEHNR, CDR2 FQNEAQ (reference sequence). CDR3 loop: CASSLWTGQSSYNEQFF. CDR3 in DNA: TGTGCCAGCAGCTTATGGACCGGGCAGAGTTCCTACAATGAGCAGTTCTTC. Complete variable domain (other parts from reference TRBV7-9 and TRBJ2-1): DTGVSQNPRHKITKRGQNVTFRCDPISEHNRLYWYRQTLGQGPEFLTYFQNEAQLEKSRLLSDRFSAERPKGSFSTLEIQRTEQGDSAMYLCASSLWTGQSSYNEQFFGPGTRLTVL.

The chain couples TRBV6-6 to TRBJ1-2; maybe TRBD1 (5 bases). Germline V CDR1 and CDR2: MNHNY, SVGAGI (reference sequence). Deletions cut 7 bases from V and 8 bases from J, with 11 bases between. The CDR3 totals 11 residues. The CDR3: CASNWGGGYTF. The CDR3 nucleotides read TGTGCCAGCAATTGGGGGGGAGGCTACACCTTC.

This chain joins TRBV5-1 and TRBJ2-5; tentatively, D is TRBD1 or TRBD2 (7 bases each). The CDR3 is made up of 14 amino acids. Trimming pared 4 bases from V and 7 bases from J, leaving 17 bases between. Germline V CDR1 and CDR2: SGHRS, YFSETQ. The CDR3 loop is CASSATGREGTQYF. The CDR3 DNA reads TGCGCCAGCAGCGCGACAGGGAGGGAGGGGACCCAGTACTTC.

The table lists this clone with a count of one. The rearrangement joins TRBV3-1 (or the pseudogene TRBV3-2) to TRBJ2-5; the D gene is possibly TRBD2 (6 bases). This CDR3 has 15 residues. V was pared by 5 bases and J by 5 bases, with 18 bases between. The germline V gene has CDR1 LGHDT and CDR2 YNNKEL (reference sequence). CDR3 coding DNA: TGTGCCAGCAGCGCCCCTGGGCGGGGCTTTGAGACCCAGTACTTC. Translation gives CASSAPGRGFETQYF.

The J gene is TRBJ2-1, the V gene TRBV6-2 or TRBV6-3, with 15 bases identical to TRBD2. CDR3 length: 15 residues. Trimming removed 5 bases from V and 9 bases from J; junction bases left unmatched: 5. From germline, CDR1 is MNHEY and CDR2 SVGEGT. The CDR3: CASSPGTSGRLEQFF. The DNA for the CDR3 is TGTGCCAGCAGTCCCGGGACTAGCGGGAGGCTTGAGCAGTTCTTC.